Following are 26 T cell receptor beta chains from one sample sequenced in a study of blood T cell dynamics during melanoma immunotherapy. Generated by immunoSEQ multiplex PCR, the TCRdb table keeps only in-frame clones and is missing some. Seen here are over 8,000 clones, about 86% observed once, and the top ten hold approximately 9.8%. As for time point: pre-treatment baseline. This sample comprised blood, obtained from a patient treated with checkpoint blockade. These receptors originate from a human donor with melanoma.

J is TRBJ1-5 and V is TRBV30, with D unresolved. CDR1 is GTSNPN, CDR2 SVGIG, per germline (reference sequence). The CDR3 spans 14 residues. Trimming cost V 1 base and J 1 base, with 8 bases left between them. The DNA of the CDR3 is TGTGCCTGGAGTGGTGGCCAGAGCAATCAGCCCCAGCATTTT. Encoded protein: CAWSGGQSNQPQHF.

This clone showed up just once. V usage is TRBV4-2 and J usage is TRBJ2-7, with D tentatively TRBD2 (6 bases). V lost 0 bases and J lost 3, with 12 bases in between. The germline V gene has CDR1 LGHNA and CDR2 YNFKEQ. There are 15 residues in the CDR3. The CDR3 nucleotides are TGTGCCAGCAGCCAAGAATACGGGACTCTCTACGAGCAGTACTTC. It yields the protein CASSQEYGTLYEQYF.

The chain uses TRBV15 and TRBJ2-2; 12 bases map to TRBD1. The CDR3 totals 16 residues. V was pared by 1 base and J by 7 bases, with 4 bases of the junction left unmatched. Germline values: CDR1 LNHNV, CDR2 YYDKDF (reference sequence). In DNA form, the CDR3 reads TGTGCCACCAGCAGAGTGGGACAGGGGGCGGACGGGGAGCTGTTTTTT. Its protein is CATSRVGQGADGELFF.

The J gene is TRBJ1-1, the V gene TRBV18; possibly TRBD1 for D (6 bases). CDR3 size: 14 residues. Trimming shortened V by 8 bases and J by 4 bases, and 17 bases separated the two germline ends. Germline CDR1 reads KGHSH; CDR2 reads LQKENI. DNA for the CDR3: TGTGCCAGCACCAGGCCCGAGGGGGTCACTGAAGCTTTCTTT. Encoded protein: CASTRPEGVTEAFF.

V is TRBV15 and J is TRBJ2-1; 9 bases align to TRBD2. CDR1 LNHNV and CDR2 YYDKDF come from the germline V gene (reference sequence). With V trimmed by 0 bases and J by 9 bases, 6 bases remained unmatched. The CDR3 spans 15 residues. The CDR3 nucleotides read TGTGCCACCAGCAGAGATCTGGCGGGAGGGCTTGAGCAGTTCTTC. Protein: CATSRDLAGGLEQFF. Full variable domain (outside the CDR3, taken from reference TRBV15 and TRBJ2-1): DAMVIQNPRYQVTQFGKPVTLSCSQTLNHNVMYWYQQKSSQAPKLLFHYYDKDFNNEADTPDNFQSRRPNTSFCFLDIRSPGLGDTAMYLCATSRDLAGGLEQFFGPGTRLTVL.

The J gene is TRBJ1-1, the V gene TRBV20-1; D unclear. The germline CDR1 and CDR2 sequences are DFQATT and SNEGSKA (reference sequence). Trimming pared 1 base from V and 6 bases from J, leaving 0 bases between. This CDR3 is 9 amino acids long. CDR3 protein: CSARAEAFF. The CDR3 nucleotides read TGCAGTGCTAGAGCTGAAGCTTTCTTT.

This clone was seen only once. V and J are TRBV13 and TRBJ2-3; 9 nucleotides align to TRBD2. The CDR3 extends over 17 amino acids. Germline V CDR1 and CDR2: PRHDT, FYEKMQ (reference sequence). V dropped 4 bases and J dropped 0; count of bases not matched to a gene: 8. The CDR3 sequence is CASSSTLAGASTDTQYF. DNA of the CDR3: TGTGCCAGCAGCTCTACACTAGCGGGCGCTAGCACAGATACGCAGTATTTT.

V is TRBV19 and J is TRBJ2-7; 10 nucleotides agree with TRBD1. The length of the CDR3 is 16 residues. Trimming at V came to 4 bases and at J to 0 bases, leaving 6 bases not matched to a gene. CDR1 and CDR2 from the germline V gene are LNHDA and SQIVND (reference sequence). In nucleotides, the CDR3 is TGTGCCAGTAGTAGTCCGGGACAGGGGTCCTCCTACGAGCAGTACTTC. Its protein product is CASSSPGQGSSYEQYF. The whole variable domain, remainder taken from reference TRBV19 and TRBJ2-7, is DGGITQSPKYLFRKEGQNVTLSCEQNLNHDAMYWYRQDPGQGLRLIYYSQIVNDFQKGDIAEGYSVSREKKESFPLTVTSAQKNPTAFYLCASSSPGQGSSYEQYFGPGTRLTVT.

J is TRBJ2-4 and V is TRBV4-1; D is perhaps TRBD1 or TRBD2 (7 bases each). From germline, CDR1 is MGHRA and CDR2 YSYEKL. The CDR3 spans 16 residues. Deletions cut 0 bases from V and 7 bases from J, with 16 bases between. The CDR3: CASSQEGGGRGNIQYF. The DNA for the CDR3 is TGCGCCAGCAGCCAAGAAGGGGGGGGCAGGGGGAACATTCAGTACTTC.

This chain joins TRBV30 and TRBJ2-7; 7 bases match TRBD1. Per the germline V gene, CDR1 is GTSNPN and CDR2 is SVGIG (reference sequence). J was trimmed by 4 bases and V by 4 bases; bases with no gene match: 7. CDR3 length: 13 amino acids. CDR3 sequence reads: CAWNDRDPYEQYF. CDR3 in DNA: TGTGCCTGGAATGACAGGGATCCGTACGAGCAGTACTTC.

This clone was detected a few times. The rearrangement links TRBV9 to TRBJ1-1; perhaps TRBD1 as D (6 bases). The CDR3 sequence is 15 residues long. Germline CDR1 and CDR2: SGDLS and YYNGEE. The V gene lost 5 bases and the J gene lost 0 bases, with 14 bases spanning the gap. The CDR3 here is CASRLGGAMNTEAFF. As DNA, the CDR3 is TGTGCCAGCAGGTTAGGGGGGGCGATGAACACTGAAGCTTTCTTT. The full variable domain, in which reference TRBV9 and TRBJ1-1 provide the parts outside the CDR3, is DSGVTQTPKHLITATGQRVTLRCSPRSGDLSVYWYQQSLDQGLQFLIQYYNGEERAKGNILERFSAQQFPDLHSELNLSSLELGDSALYFCASRLGGAMNTEAFFGQGTRLTVV.

The rearrangement joins TRBV4-2 to TRBJ2-7; no clear D. CDR1 and CDR2 from the germline V gene are LGHNA and YNFKEQ. The V end lost 1 base, the J end lost 5 bases, and 3 bases lay between the germline ends. The CDR3 extends over 11 amino acids. CDR3 bases: TGTGCCAGCAGCCAAGGTCACGAGCAGTACTTC. This gives the protein CASSQGHEQYF.

The J gene is TRBJ2-1, the V gene TRBV27, with 7 positions matching TRBD2. CDR3 size: 16 residues. The germline V gene has CDR1 MNHEY and CDR2 SMNVEV (reference sequence). The J segment lost 0 bases and the V segment lost 0 bases, leaving 2 bases of the junction unmatched. The CDR3: CASSLSLAASYNEQFF. In DNA form, the CDR3 reads TGTGCCAGCAGTTTATCCCTAGCGGCCTCCTACAATGAGCAGTTCTTC.

The chain has TRBV5-1 and TRBJ1-1, with D tentatively TRBD1 (5 bases). This CDR3 has 14 residues. V gave up 0 bases and J gave up 4 bases, with 10 bases separating them. In germline, CDR1 is SGHRS, CDR2 YFSETQ. The chain's CDR3 is CASSLAGDITEAFF. CDR3 nucleotide sequence: TGCGCCAGCAGCTTGGCGGGGGATATCACTGAAGCTTTCTTT.

The gene calls are TRBV5-6 and TRBJ1-1; D may be TRBD1 (5 bases). The CDR3 length is 17 residues. V gave up 2 bases and J gave up 8 bases, with 25 bases separating them. Germline V CDR1 and CDR2: SGHDT, YYEEEE. The CDR3 coding sequence is TGTGCCAGCAGCTTCACGTTACCGGGACCCCGTTGGTTAGAAGCTTTCTTT. It specifies CASSFTLPGPRWLEAFF.

The chain has TRBV28 and TRBJ2-1, with TRBD2 matching over 11 bases. The CDR3 sequence is 19 residues long. The germline CDR1 and CDR2 sequences are MDHEN and SYDVKM. V lost 3 bases and J lost 0; bases outside the gene matches: 10. CDR3 residues: CASSLVSLLAGGSYNEQFF. DNA of the CDR3: TGTGCCAGCAGTTTGGTCAGTCTTCTAGCGGGAGGCTCCTACAATGAGCAGTTCTTC.

The chain is built from TRBV19 and TRBJ2-7; D is unresolved. This CDR3 spans 13 amino acids. Germline V gene lookup returns CDR1 LNHDA and CDR2 SQIVND (reference sequence). The V end was cut by 1 base, the J end by 3 bases, with 7 bases between. In nucleotides, the CDR3 is TGTGCCAGTAGTATAGTGGTGAGCTACGAGCAGTACTTC. It yields the protein CASSIVVSYEQYF.

The chain recombines TRBV28 with TRBJ1-6; D is perhaps TRBD1 (5 bases). Looked up from germline, CDR1 is MDHEN and CDR2 is SYDVKM. CDR3 length equals 15 residues. The germline V and J ends were trimmed by 5 bases and 7 bases, with 15 bases remaining between them. The CDR3 here is CASSVDSGANSPLHF. CDR3 DNA sequence: TGTGCCAGCAGTGTCGATTCCGGGGCAAATTCACCCCTCCACTTT.

The V gene is TRBV5-1, the J gene TRBJ2-7; TRBD2 matches 12 bases. CDR1 and CDR2 from the germline V gene are SGHRS and YFSETQ. V was pared by 1 base and J by 3 bases, with 5 bases of the junction left unmatched. The CDR3 consists of 16 residues. This chain's CDR3 is CASSLTSGGSNYEQYF. Here the CDR3 DNA reads TGCGCCAGCAGCTTGACTAGCGGGGGGTCAAACTACGAGCAGTACTTC.

This clone was seen only a few times. The junction does not match germline at one end; this may be a read error. CDR3 protein: CASAPSPSHEQYF. The CDR3 nucleotides are TGTGCTAGCGCCCCGAGTCCCTCCCACGAGCAGTACTTC. J is TRBJ2-7 and V is TRBV7-7, with D perhaps TRBD2 (5 bases). The CDR3 has 13 amino acids. From germline, CDR1 is SSHAT and CDR2 FNYEAQ (reference sequence).

CDR3 region: CASSSDRGPAEAFF. The CDR3 DNA reads as TGTGCCAGCAGCTCAGACAGGGGGCCCGCTGAAGCTTTCTTT. V usage is TRBV9 and J usage is TRBJ1-1; TRBD1 agrees at 10 bases. Germline CDR1 is SGDLS and CDR2 is YYNGEE. The CDR3 sequence is 14 residues long. Losses at the gene ends were 4 bases for V and 6 bases for J; bases not matched to a gene: 6.

This sequence joins TRBV7-2 and TRBJ2-3, with D perhaps TRBD1 or TRBD2 (6 bases each). The CDR3 loop spans 15 amino acids. The V gene's germline CDR1 is SGHTA and CDR2 FQGNSA. V was cut by 8 bases and J by 0 bases, with 15 bases left in between. The CDR3 loop is CASSTGALSTDTQYF. DNA of the CDR3: TGTGCCAGCTCGACGGGGGCCCTTAGCACAGATACGCAGTATTTT.

V is TRBV19 and J is TRBJ2-5; D is possibly TRBD1 or TRBD2 (5 bases each). Trimming removed 5 bases at V and 1 base at J, with 14 bases between. Looked up from germline, CDR1 is LNHDA and CDR2 is SQIVND (reference sequence). CDR3 length: 15 amino acids. The CDR3 bases are TGTGCCAGTAGTGCGGCAGGGAGCGGCCAAGAGACCCAGTACTTC. It is translated as CASSAAGSGQETQYF. The full variable domain, completed using reference TRBV19 and TRBJ2-5, is DGGITQSPKYLFRKEGQNVTLSCEQNLNHDAMYWYRQDPGQGLRLIYYSQIVNDFQKGDIAEGYSVSREKKESFPLTVTSAQKNPTAFYLCASSAAGSGQETQYFGPGTRLLVL.

This rearrangement joins TRBV4-3 to TRBJ1-6; 9 bases are a match to TRBD1. V gave up 1 base and J gave up 8 bases; unmatched junction bases: 0. Germline CDR1 and CDR2: LGHNA and YSLEER. The CDR3 extends over 14 amino acids. CDR3 sequence (DNA): TGCGCCAGCAGCCAAGGGGACAGGGATTCACCCCTCCACTTT. It codes for CASSQGDRDSPLHF.

The J gene is TRBJ2-2, the V gene TRBV11-3; D is undetermined. The CDR3 has 14 amino acids. V was clipped by 0 bases and J by 5 bases, with 7 bases between them. The germline V gene encodes CDR1 SGHNT and CDR2 YENEEA. The CDR3 nucleotides read TGTGCCAGCAGCTTAGATCGAGAAACCGGGGAGCTGTTTTTT. It encodes CASSLDRETGELFF.

The chain combines TRBV7-9 with TRBJ2-7; D is perhaps TRBD1 or TRBD2 (6 bases each). V shed 5 bases and J shed 2 bases, with 10 bases lying between them. Germline V gene sequence: CDR1 SEHNR, CDR2 FQNEAQ (reference sequence). The CDR3 has 13 amino acids. CDR3 in amino acids: CASSPGGPYEQYF. The CDR3 region has the DNA TGTGCCAGCAGCCCCGGGGGCCCCTACGAGCAGTACTTC. Filled out from reference TRBV7-9 and TRBJ2-7, the complete variable domain reads DTGVSQNPRHKITKRGQNVTFRCDPISEHNRLYWYRQTLGQGPEFLTYFQNEAQLEKSRLLSDRFSAERPKGSFSTLEIQRTEQGDSAMYLCASSPGGPYEQYFGPGTRLTVT.